The 2 T cell receptor beta chains below all came from one sample that was sequenced in a study of CD8+ T cells in alopecia areata (dated by TCRdb to 2017 to 2018). The library was prepared using the immunoSEQ multiplex PCR assay. RNA was extracted from all samples and reverse transcribed into cDNA as template for TCR sequencing. TCRdb holds this immuneACCESS table with in-frame rearrangements only. Some clones are missing; in checked studies, unresolved V genes explain under half, and the rest has no known cause. This sample comprises about 120,000 clones, approximately 49% of them detected only once. Over 15% of the sample goes to the ten largest clones. The time point label of this sample denotes: baseline before oral tofacitinib. The sample was CD8+ T cells sorted from blood, taken at week 0. The receptors shown here come from a human donor with alopecia areata.

CDR3 sequence reads: CAWIGGPSYNEQFF. DNA for the CDR3: TGTGCCTGGATCGGGGGACCCTCCTACAATGAGCAGTTCTTC. J is TRBJ2-1 and V is TRBV30; maybe TRBD2 (6 bases). CDR1 is GTSNPN and CDR2 is SVGIG in the germline V gene (reference sequence). V was shortened by 4 bases and J by 0 bases, with 10 bases between the two germline ends. The CDR3 sequence is 14 residues long.

CDR3 sequence (DNA): TGTGCCAGCAGTTTGGCCGGGCCCGTTACACCCCAGCATTTT. Residues: CASSLAGPVTPQHF. J is TRBJ1-5 and V is TRBV27; D not certain. The V gene lost 3 bases and the J gene lost 10 bases, with 16 bases spanning the gap. The CDR3 loop spans 14 amino acids. The germline CDR1 and CDR2 sequences are MNHEY and SMNVEV (reference sequence).